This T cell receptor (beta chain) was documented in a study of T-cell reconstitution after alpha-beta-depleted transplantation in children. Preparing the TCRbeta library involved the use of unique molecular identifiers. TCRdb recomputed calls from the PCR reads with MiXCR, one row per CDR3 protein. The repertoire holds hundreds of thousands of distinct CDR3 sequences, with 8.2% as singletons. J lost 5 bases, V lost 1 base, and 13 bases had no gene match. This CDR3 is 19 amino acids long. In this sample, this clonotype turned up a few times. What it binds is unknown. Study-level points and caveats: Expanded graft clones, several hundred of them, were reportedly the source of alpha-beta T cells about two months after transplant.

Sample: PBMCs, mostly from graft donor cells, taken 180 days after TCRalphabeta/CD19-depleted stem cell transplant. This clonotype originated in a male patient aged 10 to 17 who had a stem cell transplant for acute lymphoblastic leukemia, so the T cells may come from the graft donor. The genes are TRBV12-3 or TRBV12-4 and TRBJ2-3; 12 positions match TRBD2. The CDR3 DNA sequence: TGTGCCAGCAGTTTAGGAGGGGCCCCTAGCGGGAGGGCCAAAGATACGCAGTATTTT. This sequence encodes CASSLGGAPSGRAKDTQYF.